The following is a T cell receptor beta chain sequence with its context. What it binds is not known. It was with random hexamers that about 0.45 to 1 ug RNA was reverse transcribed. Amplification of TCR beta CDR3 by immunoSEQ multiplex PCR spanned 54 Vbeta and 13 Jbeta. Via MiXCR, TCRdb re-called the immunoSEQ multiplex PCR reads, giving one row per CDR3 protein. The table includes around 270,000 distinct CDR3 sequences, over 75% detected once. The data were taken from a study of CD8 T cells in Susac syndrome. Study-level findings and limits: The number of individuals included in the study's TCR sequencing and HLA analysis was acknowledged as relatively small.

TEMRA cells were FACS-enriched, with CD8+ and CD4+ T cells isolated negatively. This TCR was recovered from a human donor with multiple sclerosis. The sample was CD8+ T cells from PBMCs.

The CDR3 sequence is CASSPLGSYNSPLHF. The CDR3 nucleotides read TGTGCCAGCAGCCCCCTCGGGTCCTATAATTCACCCCTCCACTTT. This chain uses TRBV6-5 with TRBJ1-6; D gene ambiguous. This CDR3 spans 15 amino acids. Germline V gene sequence: CDR1 MNHEY, CDR2 SVGAGI. V was pared by 6 bases and J by 1 base, with 10 bases between.